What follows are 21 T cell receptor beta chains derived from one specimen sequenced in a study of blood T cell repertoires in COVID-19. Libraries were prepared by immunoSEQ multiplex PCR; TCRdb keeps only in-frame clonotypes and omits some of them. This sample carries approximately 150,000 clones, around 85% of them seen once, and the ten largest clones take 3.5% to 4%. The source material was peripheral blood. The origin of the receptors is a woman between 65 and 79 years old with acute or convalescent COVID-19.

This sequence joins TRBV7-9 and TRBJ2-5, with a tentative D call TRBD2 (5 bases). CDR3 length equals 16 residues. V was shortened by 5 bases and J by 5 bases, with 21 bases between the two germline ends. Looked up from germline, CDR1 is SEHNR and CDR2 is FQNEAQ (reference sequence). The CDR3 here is CASSPWRGQDGETQYF. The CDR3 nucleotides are TGTGCCAGCAGCCCCTGGAGAGGGCAGGACGGCGAGACCCAGTACTTC.

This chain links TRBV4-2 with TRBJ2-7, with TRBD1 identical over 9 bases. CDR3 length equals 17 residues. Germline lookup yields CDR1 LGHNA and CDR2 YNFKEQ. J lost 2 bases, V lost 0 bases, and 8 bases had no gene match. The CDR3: CASSQDRTGTGTYEQYF. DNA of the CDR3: TGTGCCAGCAGCCAAGACCGAACCGGGACAGGGACCTACGAGCAGTACTTC.

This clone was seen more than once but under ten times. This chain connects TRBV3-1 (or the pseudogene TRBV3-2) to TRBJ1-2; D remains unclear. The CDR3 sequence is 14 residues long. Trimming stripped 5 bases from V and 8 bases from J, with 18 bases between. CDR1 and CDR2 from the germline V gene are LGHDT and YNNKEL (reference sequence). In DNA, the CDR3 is TGTGCCAGCAGCTTATCCCCGGGCCAGCGGGGCTACACCTTC. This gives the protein CASSLSPGQRGYTF.

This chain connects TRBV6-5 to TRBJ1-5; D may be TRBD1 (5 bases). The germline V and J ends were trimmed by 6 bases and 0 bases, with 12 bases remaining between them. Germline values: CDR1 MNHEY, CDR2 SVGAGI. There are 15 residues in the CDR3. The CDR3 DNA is TGTGCCAGCAGGCCCAGGGAAAATAGCAATCAGCCCCAGCATTTT. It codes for CASRPRENSNQPQHF.

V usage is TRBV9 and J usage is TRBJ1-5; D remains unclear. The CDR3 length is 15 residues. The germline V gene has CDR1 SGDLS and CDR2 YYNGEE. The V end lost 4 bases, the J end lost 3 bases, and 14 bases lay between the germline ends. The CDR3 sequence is CASSTGGEHNQPQHF. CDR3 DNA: TGTGCCAGCAGCACGGGCGGGGAACACAATCAGCCCCAGCATTTT.

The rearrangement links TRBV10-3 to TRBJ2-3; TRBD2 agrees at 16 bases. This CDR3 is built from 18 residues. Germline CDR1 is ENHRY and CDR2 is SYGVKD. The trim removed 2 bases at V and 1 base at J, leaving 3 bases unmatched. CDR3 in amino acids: CAISEGTSGGAGTDTQYF. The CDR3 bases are TGTGCCATCAGTGAGGGGACTAGCGGGGGGGCCGGCACAGATACGCAGTATTTT.

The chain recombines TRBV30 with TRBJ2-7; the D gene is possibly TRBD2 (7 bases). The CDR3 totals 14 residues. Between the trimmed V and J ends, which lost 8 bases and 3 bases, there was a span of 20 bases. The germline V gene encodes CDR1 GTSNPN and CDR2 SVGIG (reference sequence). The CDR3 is CAAGARQVIYEQYF. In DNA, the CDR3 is TGTGCCGCGGGGGCGCGACAGGTGATCTACGAGCAGTACTTC.

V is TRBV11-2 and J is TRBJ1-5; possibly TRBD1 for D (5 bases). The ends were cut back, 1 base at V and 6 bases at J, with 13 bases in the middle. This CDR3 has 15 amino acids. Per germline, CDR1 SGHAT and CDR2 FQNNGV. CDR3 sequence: CASSLGQGMGQPQHF. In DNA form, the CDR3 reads TGTGCCAGCAGCTTAGGTCAGGGTATGGGTCAGCCCCAGCATTTT.

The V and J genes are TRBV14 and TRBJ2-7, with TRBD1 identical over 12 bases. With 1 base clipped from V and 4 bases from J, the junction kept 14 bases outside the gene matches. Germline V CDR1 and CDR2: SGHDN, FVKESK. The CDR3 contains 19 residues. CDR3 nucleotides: TGTGCCAGCAGCCAAGCCTACTCCGGGACAGGGGGCGCAGTTTACGAGCAGTACTTC. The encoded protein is CASSQAYSGTGGAVYEQYF. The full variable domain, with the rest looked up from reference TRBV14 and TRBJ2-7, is EAGVTQFPSHSVIEKGQTVTLRCDPISGHDNLYWYRRVMGKEIKFLLHFVKESKQDESGMPNNRFLAERTGGTYSTLKVQPAELEDSGVYFCASSQAYSGTGGAVYEQYFGPGTRLTVT.

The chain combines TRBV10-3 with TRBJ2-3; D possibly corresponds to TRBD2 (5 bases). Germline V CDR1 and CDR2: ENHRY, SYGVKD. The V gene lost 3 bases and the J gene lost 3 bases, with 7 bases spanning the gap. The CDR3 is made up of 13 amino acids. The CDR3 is CAISDRRTDTQYF. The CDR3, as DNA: TGTGCCATCAGTGACCGGAGGACAGATACGCAGTATTTT.

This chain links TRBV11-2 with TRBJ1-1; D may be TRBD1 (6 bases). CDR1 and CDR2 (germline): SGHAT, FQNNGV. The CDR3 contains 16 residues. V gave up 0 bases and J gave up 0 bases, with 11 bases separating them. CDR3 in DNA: TGTGCCAGCAGCTTAGAATTCTACAGGGTGAACACTGAAGCTTTCTTT. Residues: CASSLEFYRVNTEAFF.

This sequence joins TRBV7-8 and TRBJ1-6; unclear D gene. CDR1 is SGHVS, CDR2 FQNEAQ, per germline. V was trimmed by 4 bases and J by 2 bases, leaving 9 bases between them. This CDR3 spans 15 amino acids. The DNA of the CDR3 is TGTGCCAGCAGCTCGAGGGCGACCTATAATTCACCCCTCCACTTT. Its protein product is CASSSRATYNSPLHF.

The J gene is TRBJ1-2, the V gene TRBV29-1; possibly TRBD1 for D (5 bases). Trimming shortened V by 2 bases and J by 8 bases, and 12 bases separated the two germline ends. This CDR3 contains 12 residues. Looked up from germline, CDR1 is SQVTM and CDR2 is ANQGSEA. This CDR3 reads CSVEPGGGGYTF. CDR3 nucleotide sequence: TGCAGCGTTGAACCTGGGGGAGGCGGCTACACCTTC.

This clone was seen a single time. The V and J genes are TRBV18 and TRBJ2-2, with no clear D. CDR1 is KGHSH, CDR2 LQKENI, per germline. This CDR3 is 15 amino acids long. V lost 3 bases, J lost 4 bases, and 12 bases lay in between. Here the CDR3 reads CASSPAPGSTGELFF. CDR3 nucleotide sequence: TGTGCCAGCTCACCGGCCCCCGGGTCCACCGGGGAGCTGTTTTTT.

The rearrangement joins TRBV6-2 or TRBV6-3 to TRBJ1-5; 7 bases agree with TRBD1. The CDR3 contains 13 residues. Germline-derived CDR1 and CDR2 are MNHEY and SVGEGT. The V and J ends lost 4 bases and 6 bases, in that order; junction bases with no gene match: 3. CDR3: CASSSDRVQPQHF. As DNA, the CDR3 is TGTGCCAGCAGTTCCGACAGGGTTCAGCCCCAGCATTTT.

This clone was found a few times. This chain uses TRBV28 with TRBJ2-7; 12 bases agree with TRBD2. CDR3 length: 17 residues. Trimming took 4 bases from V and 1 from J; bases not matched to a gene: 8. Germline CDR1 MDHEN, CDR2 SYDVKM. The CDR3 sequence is CASSYLLAGGKSYEQYF. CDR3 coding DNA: TGTGCCAGCAGTTATCTTCTAGCGGGAGGGAAATCCTACGAGCAGTACTTC.

CDR3 DNA: TGTGCCAGCAGGTCAGGCGGGAGCTCCTACGAGCAGTACTTC. This sequence encodes CASRSGGSSYEQYF. This chain connects TRBV7-3 to TRBJ2-7; 7 bases agree with TRBD2. Germline V gene sequence: CDR1 SGHTA, CDR2 FQGTGA. The CDR3 spans 14 residues. Losses at the gene ends were 6 bases for V and 0 bases for J; bases not matched to a gene: 5.

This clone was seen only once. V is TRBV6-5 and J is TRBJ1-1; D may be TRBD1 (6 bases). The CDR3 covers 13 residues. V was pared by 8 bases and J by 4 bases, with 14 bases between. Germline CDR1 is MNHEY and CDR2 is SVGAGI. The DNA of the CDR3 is TGTGCCAGCTGCCGGGGGGCTGGCACTGAAGCTTTCTTT. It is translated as CASCRGAGTEAFF.

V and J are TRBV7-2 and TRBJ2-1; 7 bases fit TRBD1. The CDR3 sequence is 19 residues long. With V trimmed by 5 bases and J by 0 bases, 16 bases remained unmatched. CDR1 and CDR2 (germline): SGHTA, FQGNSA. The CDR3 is CASSKQGLKQASSYNEQFF. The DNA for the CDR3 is TGTGCCAGCAGCAAACAGGGGCTGAAGCAGGCGAGCTCCTACAATGAGCAGTTCTTC.

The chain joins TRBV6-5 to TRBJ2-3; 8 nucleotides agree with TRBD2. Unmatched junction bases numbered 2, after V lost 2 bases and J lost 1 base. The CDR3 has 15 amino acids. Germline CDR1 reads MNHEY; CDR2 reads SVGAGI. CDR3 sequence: CASSYREGGTDTQYF. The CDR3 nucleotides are TGTGCCAGCAGTTACCGGGAGGGTGGCACAGATACGCAGTATTTT.

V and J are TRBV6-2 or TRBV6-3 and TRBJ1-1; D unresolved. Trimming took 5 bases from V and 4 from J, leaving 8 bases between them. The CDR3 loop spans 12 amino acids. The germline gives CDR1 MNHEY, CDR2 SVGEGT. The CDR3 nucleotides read TGTGCCAGCAGTCCCTGGCCCACTGAAGCTTTCTTT. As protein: CASSPWPTEAFF.